This TCR beta chain comes out of a study of identical twins. Study-wide results and limits: Where beta out-of-frame sequences were concerned, excess twin sharing was weaker. Fewer insertions characterized abundant cord blood beta clonotypes, whereas memory repertoires showed none.

About this clonotype: Antigen unknown.

TCRdb re-called the 5' RACE reads with MiXCR, one entry per CDR3 protein. The table includes hundreds of thousands of distinct CDR3 sequences, over 8.5% detected once. Germline-derived CDR1 and CDR2 are SGDLS and YYNGEE. V was pared by 1 base and J by 0 bases, with 5 bases of the junction left unmatched. The CDR3 is 18 amino acids. These same records also appear under a second study, on yellow fever vaccine responses in identical twins.

V and J are TRBV9 and TRBJ2-6, with 9 bases that match TRBD1. This clonotype was sampled from a young woman in good health. Sequencing input: PBMCs. The CDR3 DNA reads as TGTGCCAGCAGCGTAAGGACAGGGGACCCCTCTGGGGCCAACGTCCTGACTTTC. Its protein is CASSVRTGDPSGANVLTF.